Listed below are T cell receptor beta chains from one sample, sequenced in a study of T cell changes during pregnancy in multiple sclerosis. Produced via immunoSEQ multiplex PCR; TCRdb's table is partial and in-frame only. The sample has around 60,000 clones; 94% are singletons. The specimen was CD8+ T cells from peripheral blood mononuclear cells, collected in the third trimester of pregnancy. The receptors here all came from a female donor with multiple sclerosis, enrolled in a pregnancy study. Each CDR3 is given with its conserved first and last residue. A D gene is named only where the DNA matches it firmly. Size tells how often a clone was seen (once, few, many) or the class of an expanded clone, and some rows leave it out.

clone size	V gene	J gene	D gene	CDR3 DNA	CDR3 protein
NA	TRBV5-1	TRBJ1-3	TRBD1	TGCGCCAGCAGCTCGGGACAGGGGGCGCGGGGAAACACCATATATTTT	CASSSGQGARGNTIYF
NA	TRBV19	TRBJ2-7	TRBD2	TGTGCCAGTAGTATGCTCCAGCGGGGGGATGGGGCCGAGCAGTACTTC	CASSMLQRGDGAEQYF
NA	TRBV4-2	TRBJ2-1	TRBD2	TGTGCCAGCAGCCAAGAACGGAAACTAGCGGGAGTAGGGAATGAGCAGTTCTTC	CASSQERKLAGVGNEQFF
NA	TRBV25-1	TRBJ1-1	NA	TGTGCCACCCAACGCGGATACACTGAAGCTTTCTTT	CATQRGYTEAFF
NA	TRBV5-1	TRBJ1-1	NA	TGCGCCAGCAGCGGGTCGACCGGGATATTTGCGAACACTGAAGCTTTCTTT	CASSGSTGIFANTEAFF
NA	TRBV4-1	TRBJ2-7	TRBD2	TGCGCCAGCAGCCAAGAAATGGGACTAGCGGGTGAGCAGTACTTC	CASSQEMGLAGEQYF
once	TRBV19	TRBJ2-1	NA	TGTGCCAGTAGTACGGGCTACAATGAGCAGTTCTTC	CASSTGYNEQFF
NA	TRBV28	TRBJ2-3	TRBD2	TGTGCCAGCAGTTCCCTCTCTGAGCGGGAAAGCACAGATACGCAGTATTTT	CASSSLSERESTDTQYF
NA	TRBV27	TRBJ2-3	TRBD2	TGTGCCAGCAGTCTCTGGACTAGCGGAGATACGCAGTATTTT	CASSLWTSGDTQYF
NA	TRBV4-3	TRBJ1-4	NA	TGCGCCAGCAGCCAAGATTTGTCCTCGTGGGGAGGGGAAAAACTGTTTTTT	CASSQDLSSWGGEKLFF
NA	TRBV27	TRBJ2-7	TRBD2	TGTGCCAGCAGTTCCAGACTAGCGGGAGGCTTATTCCACGAGCAGTACTTC	CASSSRLAGGLFHEQYF
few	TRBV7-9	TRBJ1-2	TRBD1	TGTGCCAGCAGCTTAGAGTCACAGGGGGCGACCCCCTATGGCTACACCTTC	CASSLESQGATPYGYTF
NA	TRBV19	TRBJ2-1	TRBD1	TGTGCCAGTAGTACAGGACAGGGGGCCGGAAATGAGCAGTTCTTC	CASSTGQGAGNEQFF
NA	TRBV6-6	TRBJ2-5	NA	TGTGCCAGCAGTTACTCCTACAGGTTAGAGACCCAGTACTTC	CASSYSYRLETQYF
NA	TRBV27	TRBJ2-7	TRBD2	TGTGCCAGCAGTTTCCAGCCGGGACTACCCTACGAGCAGTACTTC	CASSFQPGLPYEQYF
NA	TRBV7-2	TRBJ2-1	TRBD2	TGTGCCAGCAGCTTAGATCTAGCGGATTCCTACAATGAGCAGTTCTTC	CASSLDLADSYNEQFF
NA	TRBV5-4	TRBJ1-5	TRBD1	TGTGCCAGCAGCTCGGACAGGGGCCAGCCCCAGCATTTT	CASSSDRGQPQHF
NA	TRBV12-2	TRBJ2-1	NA	TGTGCAAGTCGCTTAGTCCAATGTGGGGGGATCAATGAGCAGTTCTTC	CASRLVQCGGINEQFF
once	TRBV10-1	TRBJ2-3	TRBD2	TGCGCCAGCAGTTCTCGACTAGCGGGAATTAGCACAGATACGCAGTATTTT	CASSSRLAGISTDTQYF
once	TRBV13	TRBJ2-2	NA	TGTGCCAGCAGCTTAGCGGGATGGGATACCGGGGAGCTGTTTTTT	CASSLAGWDTGELFF
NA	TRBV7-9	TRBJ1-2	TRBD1	TGTGCCAGCAGCACCCTATATCCGGGACAGGGACTTCCTAACTATGGCTACACCTTC	CASSTLYPGQGLPNYGYTF
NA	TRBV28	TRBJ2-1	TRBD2	TGTGCCAGCATCCCGGGGGAGGGTTTGGTTGAGCAGTTCTTC	CASIPGEGLVEQFF
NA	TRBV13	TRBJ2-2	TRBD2	TGTGCCAGCAGCTCGCCTCTAGCGGGAGGCCCTCCGAACACCGGGGAGCTGTTTTTT	CASSSPLAGGPPNTGELFF
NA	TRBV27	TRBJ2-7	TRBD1	TGTGCCAGCACGTCCCGGGCAGGGGGCGACGAGCAGTACTTC	CASTSRAGGDEQYF
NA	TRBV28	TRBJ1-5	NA	TGTGCCAGCAGTTTAACAGGGATAAATCAGCCCCAGCATTTT	CASSLTGINQPQHF
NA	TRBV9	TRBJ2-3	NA	TGTGCCAGCAGCGTAGGTGGCGGGAGCACAGATACGCAGTATTTT	CASSVGGGSTDTQYF
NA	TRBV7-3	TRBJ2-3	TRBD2	TGTGCCAGCAAGCGGACTAGCGGTAGCACAGATACGCAGTATTTT	CASKRTSGSTDTQYF
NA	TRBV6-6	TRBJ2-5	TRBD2	TGTGCCAGCAGTTACCCGGGACTAGCAATGGGAGAGACCCAGTACTTC	CASSYPGLAMGETQYF
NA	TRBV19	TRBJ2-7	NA	TGTGCCAGTAGTATTCTTTCCATGGAGGGCTACGAGCAGTACTTC	CASSILSMEGYEQYF